What follows are 15 T cell receptor beta chains derived from one specimen sequenced in a study of blood T cells in healthy people across ages. Combining a sample-barcoded 5' primer with a J-beta primer mix, a second PCR ran for 7 to 11 cycles. In TCRdb, the 5' RACE reads were re-called with MiXCR into one record per CDR3 protein. This table holds approximately 780,000 distinct CDR3 sequences, 20% to 30% found once. Separately, the same data were catalogued under a study of T cells of mothers and their children.

Sequencing was carried out using blood. These receptor sequences come from a boy younger than 18 in good health.

To note about this clonotype: One end of the junction is discordant with germline, which a read error may explain. The V gene is TRBV5-1, the J gene TRBJ2-3; no firm D call. Looked up from germline, CDR1 is SGHRS and CDR2 is YFSETQ. This CDR3 has 13 amino acids. This CDR3 reads CASRSDGKDTQYF. The CDR3 coding sequence is TGCGCCAGCAGATCAGACGGCAAAGATACGCAATATTTT.

This chain joins TRBV4-1 and TRBJ2-7; 12 bases are shared with TRBD1. Trimming at V came to 3 bases and at J to 7 bases, leaving 10 bases not matched to a gene. Looked up from germline, CDR1 is MGHRA and CDR2 is YSYEKL. The CDR3 has 16 amino acids. In DNA form, the CDR3 reads TGCGCCAGCAGCCACCGTGTCCGGGACAGGGGGCAAGAGCAGTACTTC. It encodes CASSHRVRDRGQEQYF.

The chain joins TRBV12-5 to TRBJ2-7; perhaps TRBD1 as D (7 bases). The CDR3 consists of 13 residues. Deletions cut 5 bases from V and 4 bases from J, with 12 bases between. The germline V gene encodes CDR1 LGHNT and CDR2 FRNRAP. The CDR3 nucleotides read TGTGCTAGTGGTGCGGGACAGCCTTACGAGCAGTACTTC. Encoded protein: CASGAGQPYEQYF.

This clonotype occurred many times. This rearrangement joins TRBV5-1 to TRBJ2-6, with unresolved D. Trimming pared 3 bases from V and 0 bases from J, leaving 7 bases between. The germline V gene has CDR1 SGHRS and CDR2 YFSETQ. There are 15 residues in the CDR3. CDR3 DNA sequence: TGCGCCAGCAGCTCCTATGCCTCTGGGGCCAACGTCCTGACTTTC. As protein: CASSSYASGANVLTF. The whole variable domain, filled in from reference TRBV5-1 and TRBJ2-6, reads KAGVTQTPRYLIKTRGQQVTLSCSPISGHRSVSWYQQTPGQGLQFLFEYFSETQRNKGNFPGRFSGRQFSNSRSEMNVSTLELGDSALYLCASSSYASGANVLTFGAGSRLTVL.

This clonotype was counted at least ten times. The chain joins TRBV20-1 to TRBJ1-2; 7 bases line up with TRBD1. CDR1 is DFQATT, CDR2 SNEGSKA, per germline (reference sequence). There are 14 residues in the CDR3. Germline trimming cut 4 bases from V and 0 bases from J; bases unmatched to any gene: 5. CDR3 region: CSATDRITNYGYTF. The CDR3 DNA reads as TGCAGTGCTACGGACAGGATAACTAACTATGGCTACACCTTC.

This clonotype was picked up a small number of times. The chain has TRBV29-1 and TRBJ2-5, with D possibly being TRBD1 (5 bases). Trimming stripped 8 bases from V and 5 bases from J, with 12 bases between. The CDR3 is 11 residues long. Germline V CDR1 and CDR2: SQVTM, ANQGSEA. CDR3 sequence reads: CSSGWGETQYF. CDR3 nucleotide sequence: TGCAGCTCCGGATGGGGCGAGACCCAGTACTTC. The full variable domain, completed using reference TRBV29-1 and TRBJ2-5, is SAVISQKPSRDICQRGTSLTIQCQVDSQVTMMFWYRQQPGQSLTLIATANQGSEATYESGFVIDKFPISRPNLTFSTLTVSNMSPEDSSIYLCSSGWGETQYFGPGTRLLVL.

The chain recombines TRBV12-3 or TRBV12-4 with TRBJ1-1, with TRBD1 matching over 9 bases. This CDR3 comprises 12 residues. V trimming: 5 bases; J trimming: 9 bases; junction bases outside the gene matches: 4. CDR3 DNA sequence: TGTGCCAGCAGTCAGGACAGGGGCAAAGCTTTCTTT. Its protein is CASSQDRGKAFF.

The chain is built from TRBV5-1 and TRBJ2-1; D might be TRBD2 (6 bases). The J call may not be correct, given that the DNA end is closer to TRBJ2-5. The CDR3 is 15 residues long. Germline CDR1 and CDR2: SGHRS and YFSETQ. For the CDR3, the DNA is TGCGCCAGCAGCTTGGGTAGCGGTGGTTCACAGACCCAGTACTTC. Its protein is CASSLGSGGSQTQYF.

The V gene is TRBV7-9, the J gene TRBJ2-1; 13 bases line up with TRBD2. J gave up 5 bases and V 3 bases, and 7 bases lay outside the gene matches. This CDR3 has 17 amino acids. Germline V gene lookup returns CDR1 SEHNR and CDR2 FQNEAQ (reference sequence). The CDR3 DNA sequence: TGTGCCAGCAGCTTGGCTACTAGCGGGGGGGCCCACAATGAGCAGTTCTTC. As protein: CASSLATSGGAHNEQFF.

This clonotype was recorded a few times. The chain has TRBV4-1 and TRBJ2-3; perhaps TRBD2 as D (6 bases). The CDR3 is 16 amino acids. Trimming stripped 1 base from V and 2 bases from J, with 13 bases between. The germline V gene encodes CDR1 MGHRA and CDR2 YSYEKL. The CDR3 here is CASSQAVGGLTDTQYF. Written as DNA, the CDR3 is TGCGCCAGCAGCCAAGCTGTCGGGGGACTCACAGATACGCAGTATTTT.

This clonotype has more than one count but fewer than ten. The rearrangement links TRBV9 to TRBJ1-4, with D unresolved. The V and J ends lost 4 bases and 8 bases respectively, with 18 bases between them. The CDR3 extends over 15 amino acids. CDR1 is SGDLS, CDR2 YYNGEE, per germline. As DNA, the CDR3 is TGTGCCAGCAGCCCTCCAGGAGGGAGGAACGAAAAACTGTTTTTT. It specifies CASSPPGGRNEKLFF.

This clonotype appeared a few times. The V and J genes are TRBV4-2 and TRBJ2-1, with TRBD2 matching 10 bases. V lost 0 bases, J lost 8 bases, and 10 bases stayed unmatched. This CDR3 contains 17 residues. From germline, CDR1 is LGHNA and CDR2 YNFKEQ. CDR3 protein: CASSQDPSGGAWDEQFF. The CDR3 DNA sequence: TGTGCCAGCAGCCAAGATCCCAGCGGGGGGGCATGGGATGAGCAGTTCTTC.

This clonotype occurred a few times. This chain joins TRBV4-2 and TRBJ2-5, with 8 bases fitting TRBD2. This CDR3 region has 17 residues. Germline assignment: CDR1 LGHNA and CDR2 YNFKEQ. Unmatched junction bases numbered 13, after V lost 3 bases and J lost 4 bases. The CDR3 loop reads CASSQASFGLAAETQYF. The CDR3 DNA sequence: TGTGCCAGCAGCCAGGCTAGCTTTGGACTAGCCGCAGAGACCCAGTACTTC.

The CDR3 nucleotides are TGCGCCAGCAGCTTGGCCGAGAGCTCCTACGAGCAGTACTTC. This translates into CASSLAESSYEQYF. This sequence joins TRBV5-1 and TRBJ2-7; no clear D gene. The CDR3 consists of 14 residues. The V end lost 0 bases, the J end lost 0 bases, and 7 bases lay between the germline ends. Germline V CDR1 and CDR2: SGHRS, YFSETQ.

This clonotype has just a few counts. The chain has TRBV6-5 and TRBJ1-1; unclear D gene. This CDR3 contains 14 residues. Germline values: CDR1 MNHEY, CDR2 SVGAGI. V was pared by 5 bases and J by 5 bases, with 15 bases between. CDR3 residues: CASSAHVGRTEAFF. The CDR3 region has the DNA TGTGCCAGCAGTGCCCATGTGGGTCGGACTGAAGCTTTCTTT.